The present T cell receptor (beta chain) was sequenced within a study of shared clonotypes between healthy human individuals. Across the study: The study used three CD4 naive, three CD4 memory, two CD8 naive and one CD8 memory plate per donor. Overall study findings and caveats: Researchers found naive subsets generally carried larger estimated richness than memory subsets.

A remark on this clone: The target antigen is unknown.

The genomic DNA of each subset was split evenly across several immunoSEQ plates. Methods used by the authors: ImmunoSEQ output lacked quality scores and full-length reads, limiting matched filtering. Assay: immunoSEQ multiplex PCR; the TCRdb copy retains only in-frame clones and omits some. V and J calls and clone size come straight from that table; D and trimming were deduced from the DNA. The sample yields roughly 2.5 million clones, more than 90% seen once. Sequenced material: naive CD4+ T cells sorted from blood. The subset was: CD45RA+ positively selected. The TCR sequence derives from a man between 18 and 29 years old in good health.

The chain's CDR3 is CASSFQETGLPGANVLTF. Here the CDR3 DNA reads TGCGCCAGCAGCTTTCAGGAGACGGGATTGCCTGGGGCCAACGTCCTGACTTTC. The chain carries TRBV4-3 and TRBJ2-6; the D gene is possibly TRBD2 (5 bases). The CDR3 runs to 18 residues. The V end lost 5 bases, the J end lost 2 bases, and 19 bases lay between the germline ends. Germline values: CDR1 LGHNA, CDR2 YSLEER.